This TCR beta chain was retrieved from a study of OX40 agonist ivuxolimab in advanced cancers. Patients with a history of autoimmune disease or on systemic immunosuppression were excluded. Whole-study results and caveats: In the 0.1-3.0 mg/kg groups, partial responders showed among the lowest expansion. Expanded clones belonging to CD8+ T cells outnumbered, on average, those of CD4+.

On this clone: The antigen is not known.

Clones were sequenced by immunoSEQ multiplex PCR, and TCRdb holds only the in-frame ones, with some missing. This sample has about 78,000 clones, with around 82% found just once. CDR3 length: 13 residues. Germline assignment: CDR1 SQVTM and CDR2 ANQGSEA. V lost 6 bases and J 6 bases, leaving 15 bases between the germline ends. The TCR originated in an adult with an advanced solid tumor such as melanoma, head and neck, liver or kidney cancer. The source was CD4+ or CD8+ T cells sorted from blood, collected in a trial of the OX40 agonist ivuxolimab. This chain connects TRBV29-1 to TRBJ2-1; D not certain. The CDR3 nucleotides are TGCAGCGTGTTTAGTGGCGGCGCCAATGAGCAGTTCTTC. Translated: CSVFSGGANEQFF.